A selection of T cell receptor beta chains follows, all from one sample in a study of T-cell reconstitution after alpha-beta-depleted transplantation in children. TCRdb itself ran the PCR reads through MiXCR, one entry per CDR3 protein. Found here are fewer than 400,000 distinct CDR3 sequences, over 20% of them singletons; the top ten hold about 10%. The specimen comprised PBMCs, mostly from graft donor cells, sampled 180 days after TCRalphabeta/CD19-depleted stem cell transplant. The receptors here all came from a male patient younger than 18 who had a stem cell transplant for acute lymphoblastic leukemia, so the T cells may come from the graft donor. CDR3s leave out the opening cysteine and the closing phenylalanine or tryptophan. Each record gives: clone size, D gene, J gene, V gene, CDR3 protein. The D gene is left open where the match is weak. Clone sizes are given selectively: once, few, many, or a class where the clone is expanded.

few TRBD1 TRBJ2-1 TRBV12-3/TRBV12-4 ASRLGTDNEQF
few - TRBJ2-1 TRBV9 ASSVVLGWNEQF
few TRBD1 TRBJ1-3 TRBV5-8 ASSLGTGPGNTIY
few - TRBJ2-3 TRBV12-3/TRBV12-4 ASSPYLATSTDTQY
- TRBD1 TRBJ2-7 TRBV29-1 SVDTGGFEQY
- - TRBJ2-6 TRBV20-1 SARGPGGANVLT
once - TRBJ2-2 TRBV20-1 SASPNGLGTGELF
- TRBD1 TRBJ2-1 TRBV4-1 ASSLGQGVSNEQF
few - TRBJ2-5 TRBV5-6 ASSFRRRQETQY
few TRBD1 TRBJ2-5 TRBV20-1 SARGGTGVGTQY
- TRBD2 TRBJ2-5 TRBV7-9 ASSISGRAQETQY
few TRBD1 TRBJ1-2 TRBV5-1 ASSLGRQGAKGYT
- - TRBJ2-1 TRBV18 ASSPPQGLNYNEQF
- TRBD2 TRBJ2-6 TRBV7-6 ASSWGLVGSGANVLT
- - TRBJ2-7 TRBV6-1 ASSGAHGAEQY
few TRBD2 TRBJ2-1 TRBV11-2 ASSLDPSGRQF
- TRBD1 TRBJ1-1 TRBV12-3/TRBV12-4 ASNKGTANTEAF
- - TRBJ2-3 TRBV29-1 SSAGHTDTQY
- TRBD2 TRBJ2-1 TRBV4-2 ASSQDETGGRVHEQF
few - TRBJ2-2 TRBV7-3 ASSLIGPGELF
- - TRBJ2-1 TRBV15 ATSRGAVRERLYNEQF
few TRBD1 TRBJ2-1 TRBV11-2 ASSFDRGYNEQF
many TRBD2 TRBJ2-5 TRBV6-2/TRBV6-3 ASSYPGTSGFEETQY
few TRBD1 TRBJ2-5 TRBV5-4 ASSIPGTGGETQY
- TRBD2 TRBJ2-1 TRBV6-4 ASLAGGNHEQF
many - TRBJ2-7 TRBV5-5 ARQIGYEQY
- TRBD2 TRBJ2-7 TRBV10-2 ASSLLAGGPDEQY
few - TRBJ2-7 TRBV6-2/TRBV6-3 ASSYSAAGVTYEQY
medium-sized - TRBJ2-1 TRBV5-1 ASSSVKAGQVQF
few - TRBJ1-3 TRBV20-1 SARDPRSAQAGNTIY
- - TRBJ1-1 TRBV20-1 SACMNTEAF
- - TRBJ2-3 TRBV28 ASSFGEDTQY
few TRBD2 TRBJ2-5 TRBV19 ASSIVVAGGPSQETQY
- TRBD1 TRBJ1-2 TRBV27 ASSPPDRGAYGYT
few TRBD1 TRBJ1-2 TRBV20-1 REWGQGVGYT
few - TRBJ1-6 TRBV15 ATSRARGGNSPLH
- - TRBJ2-7 TRBV20-1 SAPDPIRHYEQY
- - TRBJ2-1 TRBV5-6 ASIFIGIYNEQF
- - TRBJ2-7 TRBV15 ATSREHSGAIGYEQY
- TRBD2 TRBJ2-1 TRBV20-1 SATGLSHEQF
- - TRBJ2-4 TRBV9 ASSGQLNIQY
many - TRBJ2-7 TRBV5-1 ASSLIYSYEQY
- TRBD1 TRBJ2-7 TRBV4-1 ASTYVPGGLSYEQY